The rows below give T cell receptor beta chains drawn from one sample of a study of blood T cell repertoires in COVID-19. Using immunoSEQ multiplex PCR, the repertoire was profiled, and TCRdb retains in-frame clones only, with some absent. The profile shows around 290,000 clones, 88% of them singletons. Sequencing was carried out using PBMCs or T cells enriched from blood (not recorded which). These receptors all stem from a woman aged 25 to 45 who had recovered from COVID-19. The CDR3 runs from the conserved cysteine through the conserved F or W. D genes are given only for firm matches. Size is omitted from some rows. Given values are once, few, many or a class for expanded clones.

j_gene,abundance,v_gene,d_gene,CDR3nt,CDR3aa
TRBJ1-4,-,TRBV7-5,-,TGTGCCAGAAGCTTAGTTCAGGGGAGGGTAACTAATGAAAAACTGTTTTTT,CARSLVQGRVTNEKLFF
TRBJ1-3,-,TRBV28,-,TGTGCCAGCAGTTTTTGGGCAGGTACTGGAAACACCATATATTTT,CASSFWAGTGNTIYF
TRBJ2-7,-,TRBV7-2,-,TGTGCCAGCAGCCTCGACAGGAGTCCCATCTTCTCCTACGAGCAGTACTTC,CASSLDRSPIFSYEQYF
TRBJ1-1,few,TRBV28,-,TGTGCCAGCAGTTCCACAGTTACTCATGAAGCTTTCTTT,CASSSTVTHEAFF
TRBJ1-1,-,TRBV18,-,TGTGCCAGCTCCCCCGGGACGGGGAGGACTGAAGCTTTCTTT,CASSPGTGRTEAFF
TRBJ1-1,-,TRBV28,-,TGTGCCAGCGCGGACTTTACCACTGAAGCTTTCTTT,CASADFTTEAFF
TRBJ1-6,-,TRBV5-1,-,TGCGCCAGCAGCTTGGGGCTTGGTGATTCACCCCTCCACTTT,CASSLGLGDSPLHF
TRBJ1-2,-,TRBV24-1,-,TGTGCCACCAGTGATTTGCAGACAGACTATGGCTACACCTTC,CATSDLQTDYGYTF
TRBJ1-3,-,TRBV4-3,-,TGCGCCAGCAGCCAAGTCAGTGGAAACACCATATATTTT,CASSQVSGNTIYF
TRBJ2-3,few,TRBV19,-,TGTGCCACCGGGACATCGGGAGATACGCAGTATTTT,CATGTSGDTQYF
TRBJ2-2,-,TRBV30,TRBD2,TGTGCCTGGGGTGGACTAGTTGAATCAAGGACCGGGGAGCTGTTTTTT,CAWGGLVESRTGELFF
TRBJ1-3,-,TRBV5-1,TRBD1,TGCGCCAGCAGCTTGACAGGGGCTGGGAACACCATATATTTT,CASSLTGAGNTIYF
TRBJ2-7,-,TRBV2,-,TGTGCCAGCATCCCCCACGTGAGGTATTATTACGAGCAGTACTTC,CASIPHVRYYYEQYF
TRBJ1-2,-,TRBV6-5,-,TGTGCCAGCAGTTCCCCCCGGGATGGCTACACCTTC,CASSSPRDGYTF
TRBJ1-5,once,TRBV28,-,TGTGCCAGCAGAATGATCGGGGGGAATCAGCCCCAGCATTTT,CASRMIGGNQPQHF
TRBJ2-2,once,TRBV27,TRBD1,TGTGCCAGCAGGGCGGGGACAGGGAACACCGGGGAGCTGTTTTTT,CASRAGTGNTGELFF
TRBJ1-2,once,TRBV19,-,TGTGCCAGTAGTATAGTACAGGGTAACTATGGCTACACCTTC,CASSIVQGNYGYTF
TRBJ2-7,-,TRBV5-4,TRBD2,TGTGCCAGCAGCCCCCTTAGCGGGAGCCGATCCCACGAGCAGTACTTC,CASSPLSGSRSHEQYF
TRBJ2-7,-,TRBV11-2,TRBD2,TGTGCCAGCAGCTTAAGGGCTAGCGGGAGCGAGGGCGAGCAGTACTTC,CASSLRASGSEGEQYF
TRBJ1-5,-,TRBV10-3,-,TGTGCCATCAGTGAGAAACAGATCGATCAGCCCCAGCATTTT,CAISEKQIDQPQHF
TRBJ2-7,-,TRBV28,TRBD2,TGTGCCAGCAGTACTCACCGGTGGGGGGGAGGTCGTTCCTACGAGCAGTACTTC,CASSTHRWGGGRSYEQYF
TRBJ1-5,-,TRBV6-2/TRBV6-3,TRBD1,TGTGCCAGCACCCCAGGGGGAGGGGTTGGACAGCCCCAGCATTTT,CASTPGGGVGQPQHF
TRBJ2-7,-,TRBV7-9,TRBD1,TGTGCCAGCAGCTTGGGACAGGGTCCCTCCTACGAGCAGTACTTC,CASSLGQGPSYEQYF
TRBJ2-3,-,TRBV7-6,TRBD2,TGTGCCAGCAGCTCCGAGATGCGGGGGGACGCAGATACGCAGTATTTT,CASSSEMRGDADTQYF
TRBJ1-1,-,TRBV27,-,TGTGCCAGCAGTCCTAACGCACAGGGTTACACTGAAGCTTTCTTT,CASSPNAQGYTEAFF
TRBJ2-3,-,TRBV6-5,-,TGTGCCAGCAGTCCCCCGGGCCAACGGGGGACGCAGTATTTT,CASSPPGQRGTQYF
TRBJ2-1,-,TRBV5-1,TRBD1,TGCGCCAGCAGCTTGATAGGGGGCATTGGCTACAATGAGCAGTTCTTC,CASSLIGGIGYNEQFF
TRBJ2-3,-,TRBV4-1,TRBD1,TGCGCCAGCAGCTTACCGGGACAGGGTCCAGATACGCAGTATTTT,CASSLPGQGPDTQYF
TRBJ2-7,once,TRBV29-1,-,TGCAGCGTTGGAACAGGGACCTACGAGCAGTACTTC,CSVGTGTYEQYF
TRBJ1-3,-,TRBV6-5,-,TGTGCCAGCAGCATAGGGGGTATCGGTGGAAACACCATATATTTT,CASSIGGIGGNTIYF
TRBJ2-2,-,TRBV7-9,TRBD1,TGTGCCAGCAGCTCAACAGGGGGTGGCACCGGGGAGCTGTTTTTT,CASSSTGGGTGELFF
TRBJ2-1,-,TRBV5-1,TRBD2,TGCGCCAGCAGCTCTCTAGCGGGAGGGGGCAATGAGCAGTTCTTC,CASSSLAGGGNEQFF
TRBJ2-5,-,TRBV5-8,TRBD1,TGTGCCAGCAGCTCCCAGACAGGGTCTAGGGCGGAACAAGAGACCCAGTACTTC,CASSSQTGSRAEQETQYF
TRBJ2-5,-,TRBV18,TRBD2,TGTGCCAGCTCATCCTTAGCGGGAGGCCCAGGAGGAGAGACCCAGTACTTC,CASSSLAGGPGGETQYF
TRBJ2-7,-,TRBV27,TRBD2,TGTGCCAGCAGTTTACGGGGACTAGCGAGCTACGAGCAGTACTTC,CASSLRGLASYEQYF
TRBJ1-3,-,TRBV4-1,-,TGCGCCAGCAGCTCCAGTGCTGGAAACACCATATATTTT,CASSSSAGNTIYF
TRBJ1-1,-,TRBV19,-,TGTGCCAGTAGTATCAGGACACTGAACACTGAAGCTTTCTTT,CASSIRTLNTEAFF
TRBJ2-7,-,TRBV28,-,TGTGCCAGCAGTTCCATTCGGGAGTACCCAGGCCACGAGCAGTACTTC,CASSSIREYPGHEQYF
TRBJ2-3,-,TRBV10-3,-,TGTGCCATCGACAGTGGCACCACTAGCACAGATACGCAGTATTTT,CAIDSGTTSTDTQYF
TRBJ1-2,few,TRBV19,-,TGTGCCAGTAGTATAGTGGCCAGGGCTGATGGCTACACCTTC,CASSIVARADGYTF
TRBJ2-2,-,TRBV28,-,TGTGCCAGCAGTCAAGACCCTCAGGGGGGGGAGCTGTTTTTT,CASSQDPQGGELFF
TRBJ1-1,-,TRBV10-3,TRBD1,TGTGCCATCAGTGAGACGGACAGGGGGGCTTTCTTT,CAISETDRGAFF
TRBJ1-2,-,TRBV30,-,TGTGCCTGGAGTAAGGGGAATCGGTATGGCTACACCTTC,CAWSKGNRYGYTF
TRBJ2-5,-,TRBV11-3,-,TGTGCCAGCAGCGCTGGAACCACACGGGTGGCCCAGTACTTC,CASSAGTTRVAQYF
TRBJ1-1,-,TRBV6-2/TRBV6-3,-,TGTGCCAGCAGTTACAACAGGATCGAGACTGAAGCTTTCTTT,CASSYNRIETEAFF
TRBJ1-1,-,TRBV19,TRBD1,TGTGCCAGTATCGAGGACAGGGGAAACACTGAAGCTTTCTTT,CASIEDRGNTEAFF
TRBJ1-1,-,TRBV11-1,TRBD1,TGTGCCAGCAGCTTAGATGAGGGGGCAGGCACTGAAGCTTTCTTT,CASSLDEGAGTEAFF
TRBJ1-2,few,TRBV7-3,TRBD1,TGTGCCAGCAGCCCAGAGGGGACAGGATACTATGGCTACACCTTC,CASSPEGTGYYGYTF
TRBJ1-2,-,TRBV5-1,-,TGCGCCAGCAGCTTGGAAGGGGCCAGTGCTAGTCGATATGGCTACACCTTC,CASSLEGASASRYGYTF
TRBJ1-2,-,TRBV6-5,-,TGTGCCAGCAGTTACGGACAGCTGAACTATGGCTACACCTTC,CASSYGQLNYGYTF
TRBJ2-5,-,TRBV7-9,-,TGTGCCAGCAGCTTAGTGGTCTATCAAGAGACCCAGTACTTC,CASSLVVYQETQYF